This entry features one T cell receptor (beta chain) sequence. Its specific antigen is unknown. Base qualities are not recorded, but no much larger clone differs from it by a single base. Library preparation was by the immunoSEQ multiplex PCR assay. In most patients, genomic DNA was isolated using the Qiagen DNeasy Blood and Tissue Kit and sent frozen to Adaptive Biotechnologies for TCR sequencing. High-throughput TCR-beta CDR3 sequencing of genomic DNA from most patients was performed by Adaptive Biotechnologies. As for how the authors treated the data: Adaptive's ImmunoSEQ software supplied the TCR sequencing data for 15 to 20 patients, while MiXCR and VDJtools were used to process a few other patients. CD4 versus CD8 sorting errors were corrected by removing sequences found in both subsets at a frequency ratio below 5:1. CDR3 nucleotide sequences shared between donor and recipient were removed because the origin of such sequences could not be assigned. To be classed as alloreactive, a clone needed at least 2-fold expansion over unstimulated cells and a minimum CFSE-low frequency of 0.002% (template counts) or 0.001% (read counts). Mappable clones were those detected in sequenced pre-transplant spleen, lymph node, or MLR CFSE-low populations of the donor or recipient. The cumulative frequency of alloreactive clones was calculated as a percentage of all sequences, weighted by copy number. In its TCRdb copy, this immuneACCESS table keeps in-frame sequences only and misses some clones. Where compared with another copy, unresolved V genes explain less than half of these, and the others have no known cause. D and trimming were read from the DNA, whereas the V and J calls and clone size are those reported in that table. The sample table holds over 75,000 clones, of which around 89% were seen once. The ten most abundant clones make up more than 0.25% of the sample.

These data are taken from a study of graft-versus-host responses after intestinal transplantation (dated by TCRdb to the early 2020s). For the study in its entirety: Recipients received multivisceral, liver-intestinal, or isolated intestinal transplants. After intestinal transplantation, graft-versus-host and host-versus-graft alloreactive T cell clones were followed in the graft, circulation and bone marrow using bulk TCR-beta CDR3 sequencing. All recipients received anti-thymocyte globulin induction followed by maintenance tacrolimus and steroids for around 3 years. A cohort of about two dozen intestinal transplant recipients, including one retransplant, was enrolled, and a few patients lacking pretransplant specimens were excluded. Instead of going to the commercial service, samples from a few later patients were sequenced in-house on an Illumina MiSeq and processed with MiXCR. To identify alloreactive clones, pre-transplant mixed lymphocyte reaction products were sequenced and compared with unstimulated pre-transplant donor and recipient T cells. A peak of at least 4% donor T cells among recipient peripheral blood mononuclear cells was the definition used for donor T cell macrochimerism.

Including cysteine and phenylalanine, the CDR3 has 17 amino acids. The read is trimmed to its CDR3 DNA, 51 bases read in frame from base 1. Unmatched junction bases come to 13, with V trimmed by 2 bases and J by 5 bases. The germline V gene yields MNHNS for CDR1 and SASEGT for CDR2. The intended sense of this specimen's time point label: cells obtained before transplantation from donor or recipient. CD3+CD4+ and CD3+CD8+ populations were FACS-sorted from unstimulated pre-transplant donor and recipient cells taken from spleen or lymph nodes. Study-level results and caveats: The conclusions were limited by the relatively low number and heterogeneity of the intestinal transplant patients. Early after transplant, peak levels of circulating GvH clones were associated with declines in HvG clones. High GvH to HvG T cell clonal ratios were observed in the allografts of patients with donor T cell macrochimerism. GvH clones were detected in recipient bone marrow, and some appeared earlier in ileal mucosa or blood, consistent with an intestinal mucosal origin.

The rearranged chain carries TRBV6-1 and TRBJ2-3; 7 bases in between match TRBD2. This TCR came from a human donor who was the organ donor for an intestinal transplant. The sample was unstimulated CD4+ T cells sorted from spleen or lymph node cells, taken before transplant. The CDR3 reads CASSEYRAGSNIDTQYF. The bases read TGTGCCAGCAGTGAATATCGAGCGGGGTCCAATATAGATACGCAGTATTTT.